This T cell receptor (beta chain) was documented in a study of human T cells and chemical hapten exposure. Study-wide results and caveats: Alopecia was present in the donors, so their immune response may differ from healthy people's. The number of TCRs above 1 in 1000 frequency did not change after DPC sensitization.

This clonotype has only a few counts. The antigen is undetermined. TCRdb itself ran the RACE reads through MiXCR, one entry per CDR3 protein. Among fewer than 300,000 distinct CDR3 sequences, about 7.7% were seen once, and the ten largest hold roughly 1.2%. The sample's time point: pre-sensitization, week 0. Treatment described: therapeutic diphenylcyclopropenone sensitization with weekly scalp DPC. Every patch test was put on after a blood sample was taken. Sequenced material: whole blood, taken in connection with sensitization to the hapten diphenylcyclopropenone (DPC). This clonotype was sampled from a young man with alopecia areata. Some clones in this sample may be carry-over from other donors' samples.

In DNA, the CDR3 is TGTGCCAGCTCACCTGAGCGGGGGTCAGGAGATACGCAGTATTTT. Translating it yields CASSPERGSGDTQYF. J is TRBJ2-3 and V is TRBV18; 8 bases fit TRBD2. The germline V gene encodes CDR1 KGHSH and CDR2 LQKENI. The V and J ends lost 3 bases and 5 bases, in that order; junction bases with no gene match: 7. The CDR3 runs 15 residues.